This T cell receptor (beta chain) was found in a study of blood T cell repertoires in COVID-19. Study details: Collection of acute and convalescent COVID-19 samples took place in the United States, Italy and Spain. In each case, the material was cDNA or gDNA derived from T cells, B-cell-depleted T cells, or PBMCs.

Original methodology: From reference gene primer amplification, estimates of nucleated cell counts were derived. Measured with immunoSEQ multiplex PCR; TCRdb has only the in-frame clones, and not every one. V and J calls and clone size are given by that table; D and trimming were obtained from the DNA. The sample consists of some 150,000 clones, 87% of them appearing once. Sequencing used peripheral blood. This receptor was obtained from a woman aged 60-70 years who had recovered from COVID-19.

Here the CDR3 reads CASSQTSRKTQYF. CDR3 DNA sequence: TGTGCCAGCAGTCAGACTAGCAGAAAGACCCAGTACTTC. The chain combines TRBV12-3 or TRBV12-4 with TRBJ2-5, with 7 bases aligning to TRBD2. The CDR3 contains 13 residues. V shed 5 bases and J 6 bases; nucleotides not matched to a gene: 6.